The 26 T cell receptor beta chains listed next were all sequenced from one sample in a study of blood T cell repertoires in COVID-19. Method: immunoSEQ multiplex PCR; TCRdb's copy keeps in-frame clones and lacks some. The top ten hold 7% to 8% of the sample, which has some 200,000 clones, 86% seen once. The material sequenced was peripheral blood. All receptors come from a woman of 80 years or more in a cohort sampled during active or convalescent COVID-19.

This clone was found a few times. This specimen includes other DNA sequences encoding the same CDR3. The chain couples TRBV5-1 to TRBJ1-1, with 8 bases fitting TRBD1. CDR3 size: 14 residues. From germline, CDR1 is SGHRS and CDR2 YFSETQ. The V segment lost 4 bases and the J segment 1 base; nucleotides outside the gene matches: 3. DNA of the CDR3: TGCGCCAGCAGCCCCGGGACAGGGAACACTGAAGCTTTCTTT. Translated, it gives CASSPGTGNTEAFF.

The chain joins TRBV10-2 to TRBJ1-1; TRBD1 matches 12 bases. The CDR3 is 17 residues long. V was clipped by 9 bases and J by 1 base; unmatched bases: 12. Looked up from germline, CDR1 is WSHSY and CDR2 is SAAADI. CDR3 coding DNA: TGCGCCAGTAGAGATCCGGGACAGGGGGCAGGGAACACTGAAGCTTTCTTT. Translation gives CASRDPGQGAGNTEAFF.

This clone was picked up one time. This chain connects TRBV24-1 to TRBJ2-5, with D unclear. With 5 bases removed from V and 1 base from J, the gap between germline ends came to 7 bases. Looked up from germline, CDR1 is KGHDR and CDR2 is SFDVKD. The CDR3 contains 13 residues. The CDR3, as DNA: TGTGCCACCAGTGTAACTTCCCAAGAGACCCAGTACTTC. Translating gives CATSVTSQETQYF.

The chain is built from TRBV5-6 and TRBJ1-4, with TRBD1 identical over 8 bases. The CDR3 is 14 residues long. Germline assignment: CDR1 SGHDT and CDR2 YYEEEE. Trimming at V came to 0 bases and at J to 8 bases, leaving 3 bases not matched to a gene. For the CDR3, the DNA is TGTGCCAGCAGCTTGGAGACAGGGGTCGAAAAACTGTTTTTT. It translates to CASSLETGVEKLFF. The full variable domain, its missing parts supplied by reference TRBV5-6 and TRBJ1-4, is DAGVTQSPTHLIKTRGQQVTLRCSPKSGHDTVSWYQQALGQGPQFIFQYYEEEERQRGNFPDRFSGHQFPNYSSELNVNALLLGDSALYLCASSLETGVEKLFFGSGTQLSVL.

J is TRBJ2-7 and V is TRBV7-9; maybe TRBD2 (5 bases). V shed 5 bases and J shed 1 base, with 9 bases lying between them. The length of the CDR3 is 13 residues. Germline V lookup: CDR1 SEHNR, CDR2 FQNEAQ (reference sequence). CDR3 region: CASSEGVSYEQYF. The CDR3 nucleotides are TGTGCCAGCAGCGAGGGAGTGTCCTACGAGCAGTACTTC.

The V gene is TRBV7-2, the J gene TRBJ1-2; the D is unclear. The V gene's germline CDR1 is SGHTA and CDR2 FQGNSA. V shed 0 bases and J shed 0 bases, with 8 bases lying between them. This CDR3 spans 15 amino acids. The CDR3 spells CASSLATAANYGYTF. The CDR3 coding sequence is TGTGCCAGCAGCTTAGCAACAGCAGCTAACTATGGCTACACCTTC.

This clone was recorded a few times. This chain joins TRBV6-4 and TRBJ1-1; D gene unclear. CDR3 length: 14 amino acids. Trimming stripped 3 bases from V and 3 bases from J, with 11 bases between. Germline-derived CDR1 and CDR2 are MRHNA and SNTAGT. The CDR3 DNA follows: TGTGCCAGCAGTGAAGAGTCCGAGGACACTGAAGCTTTCTTT. It codes for CASSEESEDTEAFF.

The chain uses TRBV15 and TRBJ1-5, with D maybe TRBD1 (5 bases). V gave up 0 bases and J gave up 4 bases, with 16 bases separating them. CDR1 and CDR2 (germline): LNHNV, YYDKDF (reference sequence). CDR3 length: 17 amino acids. The CDR3 nucleotides read TGTGCCACCAGCAGAGAATCCGGACACTTTTTGAATCAGCCCCAGCATTTT. It is translated as CATSRESGHFLNQPQHF.

The V and J genes are TRBV4-1 and TRBJ1-4; tentatively, D is TRBD1 (6 bases). V was clipped by 1 base and J by 10 bases, with 22 bases between them. CDR1 is MGHRA and CDR2 is YSYEKL in the germline V gene. This CDR3 is 17 amino acids long. CDR3 coding DNA: TGCGCCAGCAGCCAAGTCGGTGGGGCTAGACAGGCTCGAAAACTGTTTTTT. Translated: CASSQVGGARQARKLFF.

About this clone: The same CDR3 also results from other DNA sequences found in this sample. This chain links TRBV5-1 with TRBJ1-1; possible D gene TRBD1, 5 bases. V was cut by 0 bases and J by 2 bases, with 8 bases left in between. Germline values: CDR1 SGHRS, CDR2 YFSETQ. CDR3 size: 14 residues. The CDR3 loop reads CASSLDTGNTEAFF. The CDR3, as DNA: TGCGCCAGCAGCTTGGACACAGGTAACACTGAAGCTTTCTTT. The whole variable domain, remainder taken from reference TRBV5-1 and TRBJ1-1, is KAGVTQTPRYLIKTRGQQVTLSCSPISGHRSVSWYQQTPGQGLQFLFEYFSETQRNKGNFPGRFSGRQFSNSRSEMNVSTLELGDSALYLCASSLDTGNTEAFFGQGTRLTVV.

The J gene is TRBJ2-1, the V gene TRBV11-3; TRBD2 matches 10 bases. Germline trimming cut 5 bases from V and 4 bases from J; bases unmatched to any gene: 8. Germline V CDR1 and CDR2: SGHNT, YENEEA. The CDR3 totals 16 residues. The CDR3 loop is CASSTRLAGEYNEQFF. The CDR3, as DNA: TGTGCCAGCAGCACGCGGCTAGCGGGGGAATACAATGAGCAGTTCTTC.

This clone has only one observation. The chain combines TRBV28 with TRBJ1-2, with unresolved D. Trimming cost V 4 bases and J 3 bases, with 12 bases left between them. The CDR3 is made up of 14 amino acids. Per the germline V gene, CDR1 is MDHEN and CDR2 is SYDVKM. CDR3 nucleotide sequence: TGTGCCAGCAGTTCCCCGGGTTATGACTATGGCTACACCTTC. Translating it yields CASSSPGYDYGYTF.

V is TRBV11-3 and J is TRBJ1-3; D is unclear. The CDR3 sequence is 13 residues long. CDR1 is SGHNT and CDR2 is YENEEA in the germline V gene. Trimming stripped 1 base from V and 4 bases from J, with 5 bases between. The CDR3: CASSLATGNTIYF. The CDR3 DNA follows: TGTGCCAGCAGCTTAGCTACCGGAAACACCATATATTTT.

The chain couples TRBV18 to TRBJ2-5; no reliable D call. The CDR3 is 16 amino acids. V lost 3 bases and J 2 bases, leaving 16 bases between the germline ends. Germline V gene lookup returns CDR1 KGHSH and CDR2 LQKENI. The CDR3, as DNA: TGTGCCAGCTCACCCCCCCAACAGATCTATCAAGAGACCCAGTACTTC. The encoded protein is CASSPPQQIYQETQYF.

The CDR3 loop is CASSRDRGISGANVLTF. The CDR3 bases are TGTGCCAGCTCCCGGGACAGGGGAATCTCTGGGGCCAACGTCCTGACTTTC. V usage is TRBV9 and J usage is TRBJ2-6; TRBD1 matches at 10 bases. V was clipped by 7 bases and J by 0 bases; unmatched bases: 7. CDR3 length: 17 amino acids. Germline loops: CDR1 SGDLS, CDR2 YYNGEE.

The chain uses TRBV4-2 and TRBJ2-3; D is perhaps TRBD2 (5 bases). V was clipped by 0 bases and J by 0 bases, with 10 bases between them. The CDR3 has 16 residues. The germline V gene encodes CDR1 LGHNA and CDR2 YNFKEQ. The CDR3 DNA reads TGTGCCAGCAGCCAAGAGGCTAGCCCTAGCACAGATACGCAGTATTTT. It is translated as CASSQEASPSTDTQYF.

V gene TRBV7-9 combines with J gene TRBJ2-5; D remains ambiguous. This CDR3 is built from 13 residues. Germline CDR1 is SEHNR and CDR2 is FQNEAQ (reference sequence). V was cut by 6 bases and J by 1 base, with 9 bases left in between. CDR3 amino acids: CASSPPFQETQYF. CDR3 bases: TGTGCCAGCAGTCCTCCTTTCCAAGAGACCCAGTACTTC.

The V call is TRBV9, the J call TRBJ2-2; tentative D call: TRBD1 (5 bases). V lost 0 bases and J lost 6, with 12 bases in between. The CDR3 spans 15 residues. The germline CDR1 and CDR2 sequences are SGDLS and YYNGEE. CDR3 sequence: CASSVGRVDAGELFF. As DNA, the CDR3 is TGTGCCAGCAGCGTAGGCAGGGTGGATGCCGGGGAGCTGTTTTTT. Together with reference TRBV9 and TRBJ2-2, the CDR3 gives the full variable domain: DSGVTQTPKHLITATGQRVTLRCSPRSGDLSVYWYQQSLDQGLQFLIQYYNGEERAKGNILERFSAQQFPDLHSELNLSSLELGDSALYFCASSVGRVDAGELFFGEGSRLTVL.

J is TRBJ2-3 and V is TRBV15, with 8 bases identical to TRBD1. Looked up from germline, CDR1 is LNHNV and CDR2 is YYDKDF (reference sequence). J lost 3 bases, V lost 1 base, and 12 bases had no gene match. This CDR3 comprises 18 residues. The CDR3 sequence: CATSRGQGFGLGTDTQYF. The DNA for the CDR3 is TGTGCCACCAGCAGAGGACAGGGGTTTGGATTGGGGACAGATACGCAGTATTTT.

V and J are TRBV24-1 and TRBJ2-5; D is unresolved. The germline V gene has CDR1 KGHDR and CDR2 SFDVKD. With 0 bases removed from V and 1 base from J, the gap between germline ends came to 8 bases. The CDR3 contains 15 residues. The CDR3 is CATSDLINSQETQYF. CDR3 DNA: TGTGCCACCAGTGATTTGATCAATAGCCAAGAGACCCAGTACTTC.

The rearrangement links TRBV3-1 (or the pseudogene TRBV3-2) to TRBJ2-7; TRBD2 is a possible D gene (6 bases). V lost 4 bases to trimming and J lost 5 bases, with 18 bases between them. In germline, CDR1 is LGHDT, CDR2 YNNKEL (reference sequence). This CDR3 is built from 15 residues. The CDR3: CASSLGGKVGNEQYF. The CDR3 DNA reads as TGTGCCAGCAGCCTGGGGGGTAAGGTAGGGAACGAGCAGTACTTC.

The rearrangement links TRBV4-1 to TRBJ2-1; TRBD2 matches at 11 bases. This CDR3 is 18 amino acids long. The V gene's germline CDR1 is MGHRA and CDR2 YSYEKL. J gave up 0 bases and V 0 bases, and 4 bases lay outside the gene matches. The CDR3 nucleotides are TGCGCCAGCAGCCAAGATATAACTAGCGGGAGCTCCTACAATGAGCAGTTCTTC. It encodes CASSQDITSGSSYNEQFF.

This chain joins TRBV9 and TRBJ2-3; a possible D gene is TRBD2 (6 bases). The CDR3 consists of 16 residues. Germline assignment: CDR1 SGDLS and CDR2 YYNGEE. Deletions cut 0 bases from V and 2 bases from J, with 13 bases between. The CDR3 region is CASSVDRGGPTDTQYF. CDR3 in DNA: TGTGCCAGCAGCGTAGATAGGGGAGGACCCACAGATACGCAGTATTTT.

The chain carries TRBV6-5 and TRBJ2-1; TRBD1 might be the D (6 bases). This CDR3 has 16 amino acids. Trimming removed 0 bases from V and 8 bases from J, with 17 bases in between. The germline V gene encodes CDR1 MNHEY and CDR2 SVGAGI. The CDR3 here is CASSYSLWGQSDEQFF. The CDR3 DNA reads TGTGCCAGCAGTTACTCTCTCTGGGGGCAATCTGATGAGCAGTTCTTC.

The chain uses TRBV6-1 and TRBJ1-2, with D maybe TRBD1 (5 bases). Germline CDR1 is MNHNS and CDR2 is SASEGT. V was shortened by 3 bases and J by 0 bases, with 11 bases between the two germline ends. The CDR3 loop spans 15 amino acids. CDR3 bases: TGTGCCAGCAGTGATTTCAGGGCTGCTAACTATGGCTACACCTTC. It codes for CASSDFRAANYGYTF.

The genes are TRBV19 and TRBJ2-1; D is ambiguous. The ends were cut back, 0 bases at V and 0 bases at J, with 6 bases in the middle. This CDR3 region has 15 residues. Germline V lookup: CDR1 LNHDA, CDR2 SQIVND (reference sequence). This CDR3 is CASSIDGSSYNEQFF. In DNA form, the CDR3 reads TGTGCCAGTAGTATAGACGGTAGCTCCTACAATGAGCAGTTCTTC.